This TCR beta chain was retrieved from a study of shared clonotypes between healthy human individuals. Study context: Three plates each covered CD4 naive and memory; CD8 naive two, CD8 memory one. Study-level findings and limits: The generation probabilities recorded for non-shared clonotypes fell below those of clonotypes shared by all four donors.

The donors were adults (healthy and HIV-negative) with no recent acute infections or vaccinations. Splitting the CD4+ cells yielded a CD45RA+ naive subset and a CD45RA-negative memory subset. About this clone itself: Its matching antigen is unknown.

Repertoires were generated with immunoSEQ multiplex PCR, while TCRdb's copy carries only in-frame clones and drops some. The sample consists of roughly 2,500,000 clones, approximately 93% of them appearing once. Material: naive CD4+ T cells from PBMCs. Subset denoted: CD45RA+ positively selected. This sequence was found in a young man in good health. Some clones in this sample may be carry-over from other donors' samples.

The CDR3 protein is CASSLSGLWRETQYF. The CDR3 DNA follows: TGTGCCAGCAGCTTATCGGGACTCTGGAGAGAGACCCAGTACTTC. The chain links TRBV7-9 to TRBJ2-5; a possible D gene is TRBD2 (6 bases). The germline V gene encodes CDR1 SEHNR and CDR2 FQNEAQ (reference sequence). The CDR3 sequence is 15 residues long. Between the trimmed V and J ends, which lost 2 bases and 4 bases, there was a span of 14 bases.